Shown below are 26 T cell receptor beta chains from a single sample sequenced in a study of identical twins. Each CDR3 protein is one row after TCRdb ran MiXCR on the 5' RACE reads. The sample holds roughly 690,000 distinct CDR3 sequences, around 6% seen once. Sample: naive T cells sorted from blood. These receptors came from a man aged 18-30 years in good health.

There are a few counts of this clonotype. CDR3 nucleotides: TGCAGTGCTCAGAGAGAGACCCAGTACTTC. This gives the protein CSAQRETQYF. The gene calls are TRBV20-1 and TRBJ2-5; no clear D gene. In germline, CDR1 is DFQATT, CDR2 SNEGSKA (reference sequence). Trimming stripped 5 bases from V and 4 bases from J, with 5 bases between. The CDR3 covers 10 residues.

The CDR3 loop reads CASSLGAGQSLYEQYF. CDR3 sequence (DNA): TGCGCCAGCAGCTTGGGGGCCGGACAGAGCCTCTACGAGCAGTACTTC. V is TRBV5-1 and J is TRBJ2-7, with a weak D call TRBD1 (6 bases). Germline CDR1 SGHRS, CDR2 YFSETQ. CDR3 size: 16 residues. Trimming cost V 0 bases and J 3 bases, with 16 bases left between them. Together with reference TRBV5-1 and TRBJ2-7, the CDR3 gives the full variable domain: KAGVTQTPRYLIKTRGQQVTLSCSPISGHRSVSWYQQTPGQGLQFLFEYFSETQRNKGNFPGRFSGRQFSNSRSEMNVSTLELGDSALYLCASSLGAGQSLYEQYFGPGTRLTVT.

At least ten counts were recorded for this clonotype. The rearrangement uses TRBV7-9 and TRBJ1-2; D remains unclear. Trimming took off 1 base at V and 8 bases at J, with 14 bases between the two ends. The germline CDR1 and CDR2 sequences are SEHNR and FQNEAQ (reference sequence). The CDR3 spans 14 residues. CDR3 protein: CASSLGSGSGGYTF. The CDR3 nucleotides read TGTGCCAGCAGCTTAGGGTCGGGCTCTGGAGGCTACACCTTC.

The rearrangement links TRBV12-3 or TRBV12-4 to TRBJ1-5; D remains ambiguous. The V end lost 6 bases, the J end lost 1 base, and 7 bases lay between the germline ends. The length of the CDR3 is 13 residues. CDR3 sequence: CASRPRSNQPQHF. As DNA, the CDR3 is TGTGCCAGCAGGCCACGAAGCAATCAGCCCCAGCATTTT.

The table lists this clonotype with a few counts. The rearrangement uses TRBV5-1 and TRBJ2-1; D is uncertain. The V gene's germline CDR1 is SGHRS and CDR2 YFSETQ. This CDR3 is 14 amino acids long. The ends were cut back, 0 bases at V and 7 bases at J, with 11 bases in the middle. The CDR3 DNA reads as TGCGCCAGCAGCTTGGCCCGGGCCGATAATGAGCAGTTCTTC. Translated, it gives CASSLARADNEQFF. The complete variable domain, with remaining parts taken from reference TRBV5-1 and TRBJ2-1, reads KAGVTQTPRYLIKTRGQQVTLSCSPISGHRSVSWYQQTPGQGLQFLFEYFSETQRNKGNFPGRFSGRQFSNSRSEMNVSTLELGDSALYLCASSLARADNEQFFGPGTRLTVL.

The chain couples TRBV12-3 or TRBV12-4 to TRBJ1-2, with D possibly TRBD1 on 5 matching bases. The CDR3 sequence is 15 residues long. Trimming cost V 8 bases and J 7 bases, with 23 bases left between them. This CDR3 reads CASHATGRYEGGYTF. DNA for the CDR3: TGTGCCAGCCACGCCACAGGACGCTATGAAGGTGGCTACACCTTC.

The chain joins TRBV4-2 to TRBJ1-1; D is possibly TRBD1 (5 bases). Germline lookup yields CDR1 LGHNA and CDR2 YNFKEQ. This CDR3 is built from 16 residues. V was trimmed by 4 bases and J by 3 bases, leaving 18 bases between them. The CDR3 DNA sequence: TGTGCCAGCAGCCGAGGCGGGCGAGGGGCTGACACTGAAGCTTTCTTT. This codes for CASSRGGRGADTEAFF.

This chain links TRBV4-3 with TRBJ2-6, with D uncertain. V lost 0 bases to trimming and J lost 2 bases, with 11 bases between them. This CDR3 is built from 17 residues. Germline V CDR1 and CDR2: LGHNA, YSLEER. The DNA for the CDR3 is TGCGCCAGCAGCCAAGATAGGTCCCTCCCTGGGGCCAACGTCCTGACTTTC. Encoded protein: CASSQDRSLPGANVLTF.

This clonotype was found many times. V gene TRBV6-1 combines with J gene TRBJ1-5; no firm D call. The CDR3 totals 12 residues. Deletions cut 8 bases from V and 6 bases from J, with 11 bases between. Germline assignment: CDR1 MNHNS and CDR2 SASEGT. The CDR3, as DNA: TGTGCCAGCGAGGTCGGTAGTCAGCCCCAGCATTTT. Translation gives CASEVGSQPQHF.

The J gene is TRBJ2-2, the V gene TRBV3-1, with a weak D call TRBD1 (6 bases). The CDR3 is 15 amino acids. V dropped 0 bases and J dropped 6 bases, with 11 bases sitting between them. Germline V lookup: CDR1 LGHDT, CDR2 YNNKEL (reference sequence). The CDR3 here is CASSQEGAGAGELFF. DNA for the CDR3: TGTGCCAGCAGCCAAGAAGGGGCAGGGGCCGGGGAGCTGTTTTTT.

This clonotype was counted only a few times. The V call is TRBV27, the J call TRBJ2-1; no firm D call. Trimming cost V 6 bases and J 8 bases, with 17 bases left between them. The CDR3 totals 14 residues. The germline gives CDR1 MNHEY, CDR2 SMNVEV (reference sequence). The DNA for the CDR3 is TGTGCCAGCAGGACATTAAATTCTCAGGATGAGCAGTTCTTC. This gives the protein CASRTLNSQDEQFF.

In this sample, this clonotype turned up a few times. The rearrangement uses TRBV5-1 and TRBJ2-5; D is tentatively TRBD1 or TRBD2 (5 bases each). Germline CDR1 reads SGHRS; CDR2 reads YFSETQ. The CDR3 contains 15 residues. Trimming cost V 4 bases and J 0 bases, with 13 bases left between them. The CDR3 protein is CASSPGRLYQETQYF. CDR3 sequence (DNA): TGCGCCAGCAGCCCGGGACGGCTGTACCAAGAGACCCAGTACTTC. Full variable domain (rest looked up from reference TRBV5-1 and TRBJ2-5): KAGVTQTPRYLIKTRGQQVTLSCSPISGHRSVSWYQQTPGQGLQFLFEYFSETQRNKGNFPGRFSGRQFSNSRSEMNVSTLELGDSALYLCASSPGRLYQETQYFGPGTRLLVL.

This clonotype showed up just a few times. This chain connects TRBV25-1 to TRBJ2-1; D is unresolved. The CDR3 contains 11 residues. The V end was cut by 5 bases, the J end by 10 bases, with 9 bases between. CDR1 and CDR2 from the germline V gene are MGHDK and SYGVNS. CDR3 amino acids: CASSRPLEQFF. CDR3 nucleotide sequence: TGTGCCAGCAGTAGACCTCTCGAGCAGTTCTTC.

In this sample, this clonotype turned up many times. The chain has TRBV11-2 and TRBJ2-7; 12 bases agree with TRBD2. The germline V gene has CDR1 SGHAT and CDR2 FQNNGV. V lost 5 bases to trimming and J lost 4 bases; unmatched junction nucleotides: 12. The CDR3 loop spans 17 amino acids. CDR3 nucleotides: TGTGCCAGCAGCCTAAACTTCGGACTAGCGGGAATGTACGAGCAGTACTTC. Translation gives CASSLNFGLAGMYEQYF.

This clonotype was detected many times. This sequence joins TRBV7-8 and TRBJ2-3; D call uncertain. Trimming took off 5 bases at V and 0 bases at J, with 15 bases between the two ends. In germline, CDR1 is SGHVS, CDR2 FQNEAQ. This CDR3 is built from 16 residues. Here the CDR3 reads CASSPRWLQSTDTQYF. The CDR3 coding sequence is TGTGCCAGCAGCCCACGGTGGTTGCAAAGCACAGATACGCAGTATTTT. The full variable domain, in which reference TRBV7-8 and TRBJ2-3 provide the parts outside the CDR3, is GAGVSQSPRYKVAKRGQDVALRCDPISGHVSLFWYQQALGQGPEFLTYFQNEAQLDKSGLPSDRFFAERPEGSVSTLKIQRTQQEDSAVYLCASSPRWLQSTDTQYFGPGTRLTVL.

This clonotype was found a few times. The chain employs TRBV7-9 and TRBJ2-7, with TRBD2 matching over 8 bases. V lost 5 bases to trimming and J lost 3 bases; unmatched junction nucleotides: 12. CDR3 size: 16 residues. Per germline, CDR1 SEHNR and CDR2 FQNEAQ (reference sequence). CDR3 sequence: CASSATGAGVDYEQYF. The CDR3 DNA reads as TGTGCCAGCAGCGCCACGGGAGCGGGAGTCGACTACGAGCAGTACTTC. Variable domain in full (rest from reference TRBV7-9 and TRBJ2-7): DTGVSQNPRHKITKRGQNVTFRCDPISEHNRLYWYRQTLGQGPEFLTYFQNEAQLEKSRLLSDRFSAERPKGSFSTLEIQRTEQGDSAMYLCASSATGAGVDYEQYFGPGTRLTVT.

V gene TRBV20-1 combines with J gene TRBJ2-6; a weak D match, TRBD1 (6 bases). Trimming left V 6 bases short and J 0 bases short, with 12 bases between. Germline lookup yields CDR1 DFQATT and CDR2 SNEGSKA (reference sequence). There are 15 residues in the CDR3. The CDR3 is CSAIPGHSGANVLTF. CDR3 DNA: TGCAGTGCAATCCCGGGACACTCTGGGGCCAACGTCCTGACTTTC.

This clonotype has a count of ten or more. The V gene is TRBV20-1, the J gene TRBJ2-1; 10 positions agree with TRBD2. The CDR3 length is 13 residues. The V gene's germline CDR1 is DFQATT and CDR2 SNEGSKA (reference sequence). The CDR3 spells CTGGASGRHEQFF. DNA of the CDR3: TGCACGGGTGGGGCTAGCGGGAGACATGAGCAGTTCTTC.

The genes are TRBV18 and TRBJ1-2; D is undetermined. Trimming pared 0 bases from V and 2 bases from J, leaving 10 bases between. Germline-derived CDR1 and CDR2 are KGHSH and LQKENI. The CDR3 contains 15 residues. The CDR3 sequence is CASSPPSRTNYGYTF. The DNA of the CDR3 is TGTGCCAGCTCACCACCGTCCAGGACCAACTATGGCTACACCTTC.

The CDR3 bases are TGTGCCAGCAGCCAAGAAGGTGGCGGGAGGGCTTTCTACGAGCAGTACTTC. This codes for CASSQEGGGRAFYEQYF. The rearrangement links TRBV4-2 to TRBJ2-7; 9 bases align to TRBD2. Germline assignment: CDR1 LGHNA and CDR2 YNFKEQ. The CDR3 is 17 amino acids. Trimming removed 0 bases from V and 3 bases from J; junction bases left unmatched: 9.

This clonotype was observed at least ten times. The chain links TRBV29-1 to TRBJ2-1; D is possibly TRBD1 (5 bases). Germline V lookup: CDR1 SQVTM, CDR2 ANQGSEA. Trimming took off 3 bases at V and 5 bases at J, with 11 bases between the two ends. This CDR3 is 13 amino acids long. The CDR3 sequence: CSVDWGHNNEQFF. DNA for the CDR3: TGCAGCGTTGACTGGGGCCATAACAATGAGCAGTTCTTC.

The sample holds a few counts of this clonotype. The V call is TRBV6-2 or TRBV6-3, the J call TRBJ2-2; D remains unclear. The CDR3 has 13 residues. V lost 2 bases, J lost 3 bases, and 4 bases lay in between. Germline V gene sequence: CDR1 MNHEY, CDR2 SVGEGT. The CDR3 protein is CASSYEDTGELFF. CDR3 nucleotides: TGTGCCAGCAGTTACGAGGACACCGGGGAGCTGTTTTTT.

This clonotype was observed at least ten times. This chain connects TRBV3-1 to TRBJ2-1; TRBD1 matches at 8 bases. V lost 9 bases and J lost 7; bases outside the gene matches: 11. Germline lookup yields CDR1 LGHDT and CDR2 YNNKEL (reference sequence). CDR3 length: 14 residues. This chain's CDR3 is CASGGTGGSNEQFF. CDR3 nucleotides: TGTGCCAGTGGGGGAACAGGGGGTTCGAATGAGCAGTTCTTC.

Details on this clonotype: This may be a read error, as it is one base from a much larger clone. This chain connects TRBV10-2 to TRBJ1-5; 8 positions agree with TRBD1. CDR3 length: 17 residues. Germline lookup yields CDR1 WSHSY and CDR2 SAAADI. CDR3 nucleotide sequence: TGCGCCAGCAGAGAGTGGGTGACAGGGGATAGCAATCAGCCCCAGCATTTT. Translated: CASREWVTGDSNQPQHF.

This rearrangement joins TRBV25-1 to TRBJ1-6; unclear D gene. Trimming took 1 base from V and 7 from J, leaving 17 bases between them. Per the germline V gene, CDR1 is MGHDK and CDR2 is SYGVNS. This CDR3 region has 17 residues. The chain's CDR3 is CASSELSHSTENSPLHF. The CDR3 DNA is TGTGCCAGCAGTGAATTATCCCATTCGACGGAGAATTCACCCCTCCACTTT.

This clonotype has a count of ten or more. V gene TRBV7-9 combines with J gene TRBJ2-1; the match to TRBD2 covers 7 bases. J gave up 1 base and V 2 bases, and 5 bases lay outside the gene matches. Germline V gives CDR1 SEHNR, CDR2 FQNEAQ (reference sequence). The CDR3 totals 16 residues. CDR3: CASSLSSGPSYNEQFF. DNA for the CDR3: TGTGCCAGCAGCTTATCTAGCGGACCATCCTACAATGAGCAGTTCTTC. The full variable domain, its missing parts supplied by reference TRBV7-9 and TRBJ2-1, is DTGVSQNPRHKITKRGQNVTFRCDPISEHNRLYWYRQTLGQGPEFLTYFQNEAQLEKSRLLSDRFSAERPKGSFSTLEIQRTEQGDSAMYLCASSLSSGPSYNEQFFGPGTRLTVL.